The source of this T cell receptor (beta chain) is a study of control samples from healthy donors and cancer patients. The protocol was immunoSEQ multiplex PCR, while the TCRdb copy is restricted to in-frame clones and leaves out a portion. Of tens of thousands of clones in the sample, nearly 90% were seen once. The CDR3 is 16 amino acids. V was pared by 7 bases and J by 4 bases, with 9 bases of the junction left unmatched. Germline CDR1 and CDR2: MNHNY and SVGAGI (reference sequence). The sample was formalin-fixed, paraffin-embedded tissue. The chain carries TRBV6-6 and TRBJ2-2, with 10 positions matching TRBD1. The source is a female donor with melanoma. The CDR3 reads CASNPSGQGSTGELFF. The CDR3, as DNA: TGTGCCAGCAACCCCTCGGGACAGGGGAGCACCGGGGAGCTGTTTTTT.